One sample yielded the 23 T cell receptor beta chains listed below, sequenced in a study of cytomegalovirus exposure and HLA in healthy donors. Vbeta (60) and Jbeta (13) primers were used in the PCR. Data came from immunoSEQ multiplex PCR; TCRdb stores just in-frame clones and leaves some out. The sample has about 100,000 clones; 76% are singletons. Input material: PBMCs. The receptors stem from a woman between 50 and 59 years old in good health and CMV-seropositive.

The chain recombines TRBV15 with TRBJ2-5, with 7 bases lining up with TRBD2. The J call may be faulty, since TRBJ2-7 better matches the DNA end. The CDR3 runs 15 residues. Germline CDR1 reads LNHNV; CDR2 reads YYDKDF (reference sequence). CDR3 amino acids: CATSSPSGVSYEQYF. CDR3 DNA sequence: TGTGCCACCAGCTCTCCTAGCGGAGTATCCTACGAGCAGTACTTC.

The chain uses TRBV18 and TRBJ2-7; 7 bases align to TRBD2. Looked up from germline, CDR1 is KGHSH and CDR2 is LQKENI. With V trimmed by 3 bases and J by 4 bases, 6 bases remained unmatched. The CDR3 runs 14 residues. As DNA, the CDR3 is TGTGCCAGCTCACCTCAGGGAGGGCGTTACGAGCAGTACTTC. Its translation is CASSPQGGRYEQYF.

V gene TRBV7-8 combines with J gene TRBJ2-1, with TRBD2 matching over 12 bases. The CDR3 sequence is 17 residues long. CDR1 and CDR2 (germline): SGHVS, FQNEAQ. V shed 3 bases, J shed 3 bases, and the junction held 6 bases outside the gene matches. CDR3 amino acids: CASSFSSGGAVYNEQFF. CDR3 nucleotides: TGTGCCAGCAGCTTTTCTAGCGGGGGGGCCGTCTACAATGAGCAGTTCTTC.

The chain recombines TRBV7-8 with TRBJ1-1; 7 positions match TRBD1. The V and J ends lost 2 bases and 6 bases, in that order; junction bases with no gene match: 6. Germline V gives CDR1 SGHVS, CDR2 FQNEAQ. This CDR3 has 14 residues. The CDR3 region is CASSLSIQGPEAFF. The CDR3 bases are TGTGCCAGCAGCTTATCCATACAGGGGCCTGAAGCTTTCTTT.

The CDR3 loop is CASSEAAAYNSPLHF. Written as DNA, the CDR3 is TGTGCCAGCAGTGAAGCGGCGGCCTATAATTCACCCCTCCACTTT. V gene TRBV6-1 combines with J gene TRBJ1-6, with D uncertain. Per the germline V gene, CDR1 is MNHNS and CDR2 is SASEGT. The CDR3 runs to 15 residues. V was cut by 0 bases and J by 2 bases, with 5 bases left in between.

A word on this clone: The junction departs from the called germline gene at one end, perhaps through a read error. The V and J genes are TRBV7-9 and TRBJ2-7; maybe TRBD1 (5 bases). This CDR3 comprises 12 residues. CDR1 SEHNR and CDR2 FQNEAQ come from the germline V gene (reference sequence). The CDR3 DNA reads as TGTTCCAGCAGCTCAATGACAGTCGAGCAGTACTTC. Residues: CSSSSMTVEQYF.

The gene calls are TRBV15 and TRBJ2-1, with 8 bases identical to TRBD1. CDR1 and CDR2 (germline): LNHNV, YYDKDF (reference sequence). The junction had 1 base not matched to a gene; V was cut back by 0 bases and J by 6 bases. The CDR3 is made up of 14 amino acids. The CDR3 nucleotides are TGTGCCACCAGCAGAGATCAGGGGGCCAATGAGCAGTTCTTC. Its protein product is CATSRDQGANEQFF.

V and J are TRBV5-5 and TRBJ2-3; D is perhaps TRBD1 (6 bases). Germline V CDR1 and CDR2: SGHKS, YYEKEE (reference sequence). The CDR3 contains 15 residues. Trimming pared 5 bases from V and 3 bases from J, leaving 16 bases between. The chain's CDR3 is CASRTRTAVTDTQYF. The CDR3 DNA is TGTGCCAGCAGAACCCGGACAGCAGTGACAGATACGCAGTATTTT.

The chain links TRBV5-8 to TRBJ1-4; perhaps TRBD1 as D (6 bases). With 2 bases removed from V and 10 bases from J, the gap between germline ends came to 12 bases. The length of the CDR3 is 13 residues. Germline V gene lookup returns CDR1 SGHTS and CDR2 YDEGEE. The CDR3, as DNA: TGTGCCAGCAGCTTAGGACAGACGGGAAAACTGTTTTTT. Translation: CASSLGQTGKLFF.

The chain carries TRBV18 and TRBJ2-1, with 7 bases that match TRBD1. Germline-derived CDR1 and CDR2 are KGHSH and LQKENI. There are 17 residues in the CDR3. V was pared by 1 base and J by 9 bases, with 15 bases of the junction left unmatched. The CDR3 sequence is CASSPQPGGEGAGEQFF. Written as DNA, the CDR3 is TGTGCCAGCTCACCACAACCTGGAGGTGAGGGGGCCGGTGAGCAGTTCTTC.

The chain couples TRBV5-1 to TRBJ2-3, with 10 bases fitting TRBD2. There are 18 residues in the CDR3. Germline CDR1 SGHRS, CDR2 YFSETQ. Losses at the gene ends were 0 bases for V and 5 bases for J; bases not matched to a gene: 12. The CDR3 sequence is CASSLALRTSGRGDTQYF. The CDR3 coding sequence is TGCGCCAGCAGCTTGGCCTTAAGGACTAGCGGCCGGGGAGATACGCAGTATTTT.

The V and J genes are TRBV7-8 and TRBJ1-5; D perhaps matches TRBD1 (6 bases). Trimming took off 5 bases at V and 4 bases at J, with 15 bases between the two ends. CDR1 is SGHVS and CDR2 is FQNEAQ in the germline V gene. CDR3 length: 15 residues. CDR3 sequence: CASSKGQNRNQPQHF. CDR3 sequence (DNA): TGTGCCAGCAGCAAGGGACAAAACCGAAATCAGCCCCAGCATTTT. The entire variable domain, with the rest obtained from reference TRBV7-8 and TRBJ1-5, is as follows: GAGVSQSPRYKVAKRGQDVALRCDPISGHVSLFWYQQALGQGPEFLTYFQNEAQLDKSGLPSDRFFAERPEGSVSTLKIQRTQQEDSAVYLCASSKGQNRNQPQHFGDGTRLSIL.

V is TRBV5-1 and J is TRBJ2-5; a weak D match, TRBD1 (6 bases). CDR1 SGHRS and CDR2 YFSETQ come from the germline V gene. The CDR3 is 16 residues long. V lost 0 bases to trimming and J lost 1 base, with 13 bases between them. This CDR3 is CASSLGAQGPQETQYF. CDR3 nucleotides: TGCGCCAGCAGCTTGGGGGCACAGGGCCCCCAAGAGACCCAGTACTTC.

This chain joins TRBV5-6 and TRBJ1-2; D is ambiguous. Per germline, CDR1 SGHDT and CDR2 YYEEEE. The CDR3 contains 13 residues. Trimming removed 5 bases from V and 3 bases from J, with 11 bases in between. CDR3 nucleotide sequence: TGTGCCAGCAGGCCCGGGGAGGACTATGGCTACACCTTC. This translates into CASRPGEDYGYTF.

The chain has TRBV10-3 and TRBJ2-7, with 7 bases lining up with TRBD2. V lost 0 bases and J lost 2; bases outside the gene matches: 7. The CDR3 extends over 16 amino acids. Per the germline V gene, CDR1 is ENHRY and CDR2 is SYGVKD. For the CDR3, the DNA is TGTGCCATCAGTGAGTCGACGGGAGGCGGGACCTACGAGCAGTACTTC. Translating gives CAISESTGGGTYEQYF.

This chain links TRBV29-1 with TRBJ1-2, with D possibly matching TRBD1 (5 bases). Germline V gene sequence: CDR1 SQVTM, CDR2 ANQGSEA. V was cut by 6 bases and J by 4 bases, with 18 bases left in between. The CDR3 is made up of 14 amino acids. The DNA of the CDR3 is TGCAGCGTGCAACCGGGACTGATCTTCTATGGCTACACCTTC. This translates into CSVQPGLIFYGYTF.

This chain uses TRBV6-1 with TRBJ1-2; the D gene is possibly TRBD1 (6 bases). Germline V lookup: CDR1 MNHNS, CDR2 SASEGT. The CDR3 length is 20 residues. With 4 bases removed from V and 7 bases from J, the gap between germline ends came to 34 bases. This CDR3 reads CASSVSGGAAPLDMIRGYTF. DNA for the CDR3: TGTGCCAGCAGTGTTAGTGGGGGGGCGGCGCCCCTAGATATGATACGTGGCTACACCTTC.

This clone was counted between two and nine times. J is TRBJ1-4 and V is TRBV5-6; 7 bases fit TRBD1. The germline CDR1 and CDR2 sequences are SGHDT and YYEEEE. The V gene end was trimmed by 4 bases and the J gene end by 4 bases; junction bases not matched to a gene: 10. This CDR3 has 16 amino acids. CDR3: CASSPQGQTINEKLFF. CDR3 DNA: TGTGCCAGCAGCCCACAGGGGCAAACTATTAATGAAAAACTGTTTTTT.

The genes are TRBV7-3 and TRBJ1-1, with D perhaps TRBD1 (6 bases). Germline V gene data show CDR1 as SGHTA and CDR2 as FQGTGA. With 3 bases removed from V and 0 bases from J, the gap between germline ends came to 11 bases. The CDR3 sequence is 15 residues long. CDR3 loop: CASSFLGHLNTEAFF. In DNA form, the CDR3 reads TGTGCCAGCAGCTTCCTGGGACACCTGAACACTGAAGCTTTCTTT.

The chain uses TRBV7-6 and TRBJ2-7; 14 bases are a match to TRBD2. Germline assignment: CDR1 SGHVS and CDR2 FNYEAQ. The CDR3 runs to 17 residues. Trimming removed 5 bases from V and 2 bases from J; junction bases left unmatched: 8. The CDR3 loop reads CASSPGLAGAIPYEQYF. The CDR3 region has the DNA TGTGCCAGCAGCCCGGGACTAGCGGGGGCTATACCCTACGAGCAGTACTTC.

The rearrangement links TRBV21-1 to TRBJ1-5; the D call of TRBD1 is as the table states it, not checked on the DNA. TRBV21-1 is termed a pseudogene. The CDR3 extends over 19 amino acids. CDR3 bases: TGTGCCAGCAGCAAAGCACCCGGGACAGGGGATCCCAGCAATCAGCCCCAGCATTTT. Its translation is CASSKAPGTGDPSNQPQHF.

The genes are TRBV6-5 and TRBJ1-3, with 7 bases that match TRBD1. CDR1 and CDR2 from the germline V gene are MNHEY and SVGAGI. The CDR3 is 15 residues long. Trimming took 6 bases from V and 4 from J; bases not matched to a gene: 9. The CDR3 region is CASRSPGGGGNTIYF. CDR3 nucleotide sequence: TGTGCCAGCAGGTCTCCAGGGGGAGGAGGAAACACCATATATTTT.

This chain connects TRBV11-3 to TRBJ2-5, with 7 bases matching TRBD1. Germline V gene data show CDR1 as SGHNT and CDR2 as YENEEA. V shed 5 bases and J 0 bases; nucleotides not matched to a gene: 12. This CDR3 is built from 17 residues. DNA of the CDR3: TGTGCCAGCAGCCCCAAGCCGGGACAGTCGTACCAAGAGACCCAGTACTTC. This gives the protein CASSPKPGQSYQETQYF.